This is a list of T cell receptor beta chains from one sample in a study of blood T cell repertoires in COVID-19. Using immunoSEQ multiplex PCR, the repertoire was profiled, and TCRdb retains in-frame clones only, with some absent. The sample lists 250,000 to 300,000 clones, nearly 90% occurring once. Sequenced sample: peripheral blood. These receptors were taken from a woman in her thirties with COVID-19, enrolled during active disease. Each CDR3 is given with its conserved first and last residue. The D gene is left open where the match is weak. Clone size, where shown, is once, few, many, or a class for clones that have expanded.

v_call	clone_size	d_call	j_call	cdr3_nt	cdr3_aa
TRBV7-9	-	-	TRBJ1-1	TGTGCCAGCAGCCAATCGACACTCATGAACACTGAAGCTTTCTTT	CASSQSTLMNTEAFF
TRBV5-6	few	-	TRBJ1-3	TGTGCCAGCAGCTTGCGCGGGCCGAACTCTGGAAACACCATATATTTT	CASSLRGPNSGNTIYF
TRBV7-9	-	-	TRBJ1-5	TGTGCCAGCAGTGAAGGAGGCAATCAGCCCCAGCATTTT	CASSEGGNQPQHF
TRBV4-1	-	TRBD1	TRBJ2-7	TGCGCCAGCAGCGTCACAGGGGGCTCCTACGAGCAGTACTTC	CASSVTGGSYEQYF
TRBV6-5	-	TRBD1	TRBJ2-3	TGTGCCAGCTTCCGACAGGGGGCACCGTCAGATACGCAGTATTTT	CASFRQGAPSDTQYF
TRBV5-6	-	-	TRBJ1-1	TGTGCCAGCAGCCCCGGAGAGGGTTTGAACACTGAAGCTTTCTTT	CASSPGEGLNTEAFF
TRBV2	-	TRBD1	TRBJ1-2	TGTGCCAGCAGTGACGGGACAGGACTCTTC	CASSDGTGLF
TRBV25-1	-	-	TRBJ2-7	TGTGCCAGCAGTGACCCTCTCTCCTACGAGCAGTACTTC	CASSDPLSYEQYF
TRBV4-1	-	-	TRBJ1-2	TGCGCCAGCAGCCAAGAGGGGCCAGAAAGGTATGGCTACACCTTC	CASSQEGPERYGYTF
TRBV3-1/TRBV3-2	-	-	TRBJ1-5	TGTGCCAGCAGCTCGGGGGGGGCCGTGCCCCAGCATTTT	CASSSGGAVPQHF
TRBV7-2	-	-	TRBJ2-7	TGTGCCAGCAGCCCCCACTATCTCACGCTAGAGCAGTACTTC	CASSPHYLTLEQYF
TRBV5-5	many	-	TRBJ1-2	TGTGCCAGTGGGCAGGGAAACTATGGCTACACCTTC	CASGQGNYGYTF
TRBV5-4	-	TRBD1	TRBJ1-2	TGTGCCAGCAGCTTACGGACAGGGCTGGTAGGAGGCTACACCTTC	CASSLRTGLVGGYTF
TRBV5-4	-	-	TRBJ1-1	TGTGCCAGCACGGGACACTCTGGAGGTGACACTGAAGCTTTCTTT	CASTGHSGGDTEAFF
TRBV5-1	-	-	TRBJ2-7	TGCGCCAGCAGCCCCACAGCCCGAAGTACCTACGAGCAGTACTTC	CASSPTARSTYEQYF
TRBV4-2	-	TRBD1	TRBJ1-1	TGTGCCAGCAGCCAAGATATGGGACAGGGTCACACTGAAGCTTTCTTT	CASSQDMGQGHTEAFF
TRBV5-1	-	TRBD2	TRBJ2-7	TGCGCCAGCAGCTCGGGCTCTTGGCGGGGGGGCAACGAGCAGTACTTC	CASSSGSWRGGNEQYF
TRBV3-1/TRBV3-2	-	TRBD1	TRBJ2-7	TGTGCCAGCAGCTATAGGCAAGGGGGCCACGAGCAGTACTTC	CASSYRQGGHEQYF
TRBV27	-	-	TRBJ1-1	TGTGCCAGCAGTTTCGGCACGGCAGGCCATGAAGCTTTCTTT	CASSFGTAGHEAFF
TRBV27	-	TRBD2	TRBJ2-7	TGTGCCAGCAGTTTCCAGCGGGGGGGCGTCGAGCAGTACTTC	CASSFQRGGVEQYF
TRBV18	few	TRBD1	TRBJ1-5	TGTGCCAGCTCACCGGACAGGGCTAGTCAGCCCCAGCATTTT	CASSPDRASQPQHF
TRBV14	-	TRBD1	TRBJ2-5	TGTGCCAGCAGCCGAGACAGGGGAGAGACCCAGTACTTC	CASSRDRGETQYF
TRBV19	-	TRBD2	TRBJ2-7	TGTGCCAGTAGCAAAACCAGCGGGGGGCTTCCCTACGAGCAGTACTTC	CASSKTSGGLPYEQYF
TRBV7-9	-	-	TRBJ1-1	TGTGCCAGCAGCTTGGGAGATCGGGTTGTTGACACTGAAGCTTTCTTT	CASSLGDRVVDTEAFF
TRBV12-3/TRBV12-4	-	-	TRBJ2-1	TGTGCCAGCAGTCCCGGGTCCAACAATGAGCAGTTCTTC	CASSPGSNNEQFF
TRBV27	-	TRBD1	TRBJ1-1	TGTGCCAGCAGTTGGGTGCAACAGGGGGCAGGCACTGAAGCTTTCTTT	CASSWVQQGAGTEAFF
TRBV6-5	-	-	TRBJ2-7	TGTGCCAGCAGTTACCAACAGGGTCGCGAGCAGTACTTC	CASSYQQGREQYF
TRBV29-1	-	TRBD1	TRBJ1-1	TGCAGCGTAGGACAGGGATGGGGGATGAACACTGAAGCTTTCTTT	CSVGQGWGMNTEAFF
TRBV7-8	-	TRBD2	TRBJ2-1	TGTGCCAGCAGCTTATCCCCCGGGACTAGCGGGGAAACCTACAATGAGCAGTTCTTC	CASSLSPGTSGETYNEQFF
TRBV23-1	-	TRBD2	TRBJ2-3	TGCGCCATACGAGGGCGGGAGGGGGACACAGATACGCAGTATTTT	CAIRGREGDTDTQYF
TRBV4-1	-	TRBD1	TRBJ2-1	TGCGCCAGCAGCCAATTTGGGACAGGGAGCTTCAATGAGCAGTTCTTC	CASSQFGTGSFNEQFF
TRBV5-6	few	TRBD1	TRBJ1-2	TGTGCCAGCACCCTGACCGGGACAGGGTATTTAAGCGGCTACACCTTC	CASTLTGTGYLSGYTF
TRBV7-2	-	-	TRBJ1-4	TGTGCCAGCAGCTCTTCCACGTGGCTCCAAGAAAAACTGTTTTTT	CASSSSTWLQEKLFF
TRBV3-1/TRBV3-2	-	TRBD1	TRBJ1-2	TGTGCCAGCAGCCAAGGGACAGGGCTACTCTATGGCTACACCTTC	CASSQGTGLLYGYTF
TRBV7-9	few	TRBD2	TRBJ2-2	TGTGCCAGCAGCTTGGAGCGGGGGGGCGACACCGGGGAGCTGTTTTTT	CASSLERGGDTGELFF
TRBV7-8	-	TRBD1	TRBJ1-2	TGTGCCAGCACTATTAGGGGGACAGAAGCTAACTATGGCTACACCTTC	CASTIRGTEANYGYTF
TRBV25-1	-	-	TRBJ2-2	TGTGCCAGCATTCCTGGCGGGGCGCACACCGGGGAGCTGTTTTTT	CASIPGGAHTGELFF
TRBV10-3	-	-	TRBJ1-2	TGTGCCATCAGTGAGTCGCCAGAAAACTATGGCTACACCTTC	CAISESPENYGYTF
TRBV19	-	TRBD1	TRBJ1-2	TGTGCCAGTAGTCGACAGGGAATTGGCTACACCTTC	CASSRQGIGYTF
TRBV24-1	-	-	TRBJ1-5	TGTGCCACCAGTGATTCCCGCAACTCGATCCAGCCCCAGCATTTT	CATSDSRNSIQPQHF
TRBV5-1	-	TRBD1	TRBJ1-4	TGCGCCAGCAGCGATCAGGGGGCAGGTGAAAAACTGTTTTTT	CASSDQGAGEKLFF
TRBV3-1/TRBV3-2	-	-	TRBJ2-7	TGTGCCAGCAGCCAATTAGCCGCCTACGAGCAGTACTTC	CASSQLAAYEQYF
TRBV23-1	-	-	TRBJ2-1	TGCGCCAGCAGTGCAGGGCCCTTGACCTACAATGAGCAGTTCTTC	CASSAGPLTYNEQFF
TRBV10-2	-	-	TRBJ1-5	TGCGCCAGCACAGCCCAGGGGAATCAGCCCCAGCATTTT	CASTAQGNQPQHF
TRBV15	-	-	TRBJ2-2	TGTGCCACCAGCAGAGCTAGATCGCGGCAGGGGAGCGGCACCGGGGAGCTGTTTTTT	CATSRARSRQGSGTGELFF
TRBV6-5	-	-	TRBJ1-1	TGTGCCACTCTACTTGGGGGGAGGACTGAAGCTTTCTTT	CATLLGGRTEAFF
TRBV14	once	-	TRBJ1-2	TGTGCCAGCAGCCAAGTCCGGGGTCACTATGGCTACACCTTC	CASSQVRGHYGYTF
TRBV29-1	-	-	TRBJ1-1	TGCAGCGGGGGAAGGACAGAGAACACTGAAGCTTTCTTT	CSGGRTENTEAFF
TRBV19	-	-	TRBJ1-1	TGTGCCAGTAGTATGGCCGGGGTAGAGGCTTTCTTT	CASSMAGVEAFF
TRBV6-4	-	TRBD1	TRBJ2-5	TGTGCCAGCAGAACAGGGGGGCTTCAAGAGACCCAGTACTTC	CASRTGGLQETQYF
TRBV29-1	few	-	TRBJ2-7	TGCAGCGTTGAAGCCTCCTCCTACGAGCAGTACTTC	CSVEASSYEQYF
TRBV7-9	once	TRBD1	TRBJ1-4	TGTGCCAGCAGCTCGGACAGGTCAGGGGAAAAACTGTTTTTT	CASSSDRSGEKLFF